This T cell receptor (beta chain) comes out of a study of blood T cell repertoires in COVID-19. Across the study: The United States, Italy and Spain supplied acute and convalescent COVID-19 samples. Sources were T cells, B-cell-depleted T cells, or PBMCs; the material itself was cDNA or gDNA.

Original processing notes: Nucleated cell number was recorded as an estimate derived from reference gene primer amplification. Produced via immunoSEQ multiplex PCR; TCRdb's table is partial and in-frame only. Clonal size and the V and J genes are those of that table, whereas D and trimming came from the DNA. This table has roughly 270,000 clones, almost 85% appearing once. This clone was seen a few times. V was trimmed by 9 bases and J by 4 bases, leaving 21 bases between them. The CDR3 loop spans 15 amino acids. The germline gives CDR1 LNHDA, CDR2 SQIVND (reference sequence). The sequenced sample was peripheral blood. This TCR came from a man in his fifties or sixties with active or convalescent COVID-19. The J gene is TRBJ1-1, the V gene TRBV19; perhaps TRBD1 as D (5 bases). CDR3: CASLGGGLSGTEAFF. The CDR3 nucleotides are TGTGCCAGCCTCGGTGGGGGGTTGTCTGGCACTGAAGCTTTCTTT.